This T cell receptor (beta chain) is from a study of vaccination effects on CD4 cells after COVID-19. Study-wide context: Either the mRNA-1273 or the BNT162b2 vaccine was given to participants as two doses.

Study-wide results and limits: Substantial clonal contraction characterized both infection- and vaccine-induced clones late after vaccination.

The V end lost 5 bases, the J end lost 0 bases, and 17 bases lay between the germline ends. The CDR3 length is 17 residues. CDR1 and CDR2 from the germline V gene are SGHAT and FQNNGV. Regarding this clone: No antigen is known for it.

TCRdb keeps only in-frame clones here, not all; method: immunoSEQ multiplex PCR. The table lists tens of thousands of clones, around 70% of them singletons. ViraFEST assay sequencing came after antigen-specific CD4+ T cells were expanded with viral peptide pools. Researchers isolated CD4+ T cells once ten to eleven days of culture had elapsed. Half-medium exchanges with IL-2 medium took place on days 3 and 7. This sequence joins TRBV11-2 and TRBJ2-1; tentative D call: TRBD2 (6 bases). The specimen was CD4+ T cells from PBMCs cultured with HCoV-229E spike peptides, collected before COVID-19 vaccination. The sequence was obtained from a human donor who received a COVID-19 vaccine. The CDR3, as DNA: TGTGCCAGCAGCGCTGGAAGGGACTCCATCTCCTACAATGAGCAGTTCTTC. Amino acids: CASSAGRDSISYNEQFF.